A selection of T cell receptor beta chains follows, all from one sample in a study of T cell responses to AZD1222 COVID-19 vaccine. Profiling relied on immunoSEQ multiplex PCR, and the TCRdb table lists in-frame clones only, not all of them. The sample records about 140,000 clones, around 92% being singletons. Sequenced here: peripheral blood, sampled 28 days after the second AZD1222 dose. The receptors stem from an adult who received the AZD1222 COVID-19 vaccine. CDR3s include the opening cysteine and the closing phenylalanine or tryptophan. D genes are given only for firm matches.

.,TRBJ1-2,TRBV6-5,TGTGCCAGCAAGTTGGGAGGTTCTTACACCTTC,CASKLGGSYTF
TRBD1,TRBJ2-3,TRBV29-1,TGCAGCGTTGAAGTTCTGGGACAGGGGATTGATACGCAGTATTTT,CSVEVLGQGIDTQYF
TRBD2,TRBJ2-3,TRBV30,TGTGCCTGGAGAGCCTCCTCAGCGGGAGGGTCCACAGATACGCAGTATTTT,CAWRASSAGGSTDTQYF
TRBD1,TRBJ1-4,TRBV19,TGTGCCAGTAGTGGACAGGGGGCGGGTGAAAAACTGTTTTTT,CASSGQGAGEKLFF
.,TRBJ1-1,TRBV29-1,TGCAGCGTGTCAGGGGCGCGCAGCACTGAAGCTTTCTTT,CSVSGARSTEAFF
.,TRBJ1-1,TRBV27,TGTGCCAGCAGTTGGACAACGAACACTGAAGCTTTCTTT,CASSWTTNTEAFF
TRBD2,TRBJ2-7,TRBV9,TGTGCCAGCAGCCCCCGACTAGCGGGAGTCCACGAGCAGTACTTC,CASSPRLAGVHEQYF
.,TRBJ1-3,TRBV28,TGTGCCAGCCGCCGCCCGGGAGTGCTACTCTCCGGAAACACCATATATTTT,CASRRPGVLLSGNTIYF
.,TRBJ1-6,TRBV6-5,TGTGCCAGCAGTTACTTCCCTCCCCGACCGAATTCACCCCTCCACTTT,CASSYFPPRPNSPLHF
TRBD1,TRBJ1-5,TRBV18,TGTGCCAGCTCACGGGACAGGGATAGCAATCAGCCCCAGCATTTT,CASSRDRDSNQPQHF
.,TRBJ1-2,TRBV9,TGTGCCAGCAGCGTAAGCAGGGTAGGCGGCTACACCTTC,CASSVSRVGGYTF